The 27 T cell receptor beta chains given below trace back to one sample, sequenced in a study of blood T cell repertoires in COVID-19 (dated by TCRdb to 2019 to 2021). Library creation used the immunoSEQ multiplex PCR assay. The immuneACCESS repertoire file appears here via TCRdb, limited to in-frame rearrangements. These files lack a portion of the clones; in checked studies, under half of the deficit traces to unresolved V genes, and the cause of the others is not known. The sample contains approximately 70,000 clones, around 89% of them found a single time. The ten largest clones represent 1.3% to 1.5% of the sample. Sequencing was performed on peripheral blood. The receptor source for this set is a human donor in a cohort sampled during active COVID-19.

The V and J genes are TRBV5-4 and TRBJ1-4, with D perhaps TRBD1 (5 bases). Germline CDR1 reads SGHNT; CDR2 reads YYREEE (reference sequence). V was clipped by 2 bases and J by 14 bases, with 16 bases between them. CDR3 size: 13 residues. The CDR3 loop is CASSFTGAGRLFF. Written as DNA, the CDR3 is TGTGCCAGCAGCTTTACTGGGGCAGGAAGGCTGTTTTTT.

This chain joins TRBV29-1 and TRBJ1-1; D is possibly TRBD1 (6 bases). Germline V lookup: CDR1 SQVTM, CDR2 ANQGSEA. The V end lost 8 bases, the J end lost 4 bases, and 17 bases lay between the germline ends. The CDR3 sequence is 13 residues long. The CDR3 DNA is TGCAGCCTGGTGCGTACAGGGCCCACTGAAGCTTTCTTT. Translated: CSLVRTGPTEAFF.

The chain combines TRBV28 with TRBJ2-5; a weak D match, TRBD1 (6 bases). The CDR3 extends over 14 amino acids. The V and J ends lost 4 bases and 4 bases respectively, with 13 bases between them. Germline V CDR1 and CDR2: MDHEN, SYDVKM. The CDR3 sequence is CASSSTRQAETQYF. Here the CDR3 DNA reads TGTGCCAGCAGTTCCACCCGACAGGCAGAGACCCAGTACTTC. The full variable domain, with the rest looked up from reference TRBV28 and TRBJ2-5, is DVKVTQSSRYLVKRTGEKVFLECVQDMDHENMFWYRQDPGLGLRLIYFSYDVKMKEKGDIPEGYSVSREKKERFSLILESASTNQTSMYLCASSSTRQAETQYFGPGTRLLVL.

This clone was counted a single time. The chain employs TRBV5-6 and TRBJ1-2, with D possibly matching TRBD1 (5 bases). The CDR3 loop spans 13 amino acids. Germline-derived CDR1 and CDR2 are SGHDT and YYEEEE. The V end was cut by 0 bases, the J end by 3 bases, with 6 bases between. CDR3 nucleotide sequence: TGTGCCAGCAGCTTGGCCAGGGACTATGGCTACACCTTC. Encoded protein: CASSLARDYGYTF.

This clone was seen once. The chain couples TRBV7-2 to TRBJ2-1; 12 bases are a match to TRBD2. Trimming at V came to 3 bases and at J to 4 bases, leaving 4 bases not matched to a gene. The CDR3 has 16 residues. Per the germline V gene, CDR1 is SGHTA and CDR2 is FQGNSA. The CDR3 here is CASSFSSGRVYNEQFF. The CDR3 bases are TGTGCCAGCAGCTTTTCTAGCGGGAGGGTGTACAATGAGCAGTTCTTC.

The CDR3 loop is CASRPDSSYNEQFF. In DNA form, the CDR3 reads TGTGCCAGCAGGCCGGACAGCTCCTACAATGAGCAGTTCTTC. This rearrangement joins TRBV28 to TRBJ2-1, with TRBD1 as a possible D gene (6 bases). Germline V gives CDR1 MDHEN, CDR2 SYDVKM. This CDR3 has 14 residues. V was shortened by 6 bases and J by 0 bases, with 9 bases between the two germline ends.

The chain links TRBV7-6 to TRBJ2-1; 8 bases match TRBD1. Germline trimming cut 10 bases from V and 9 bases from J; bases unmatched to any gene: 17. CDR3 length: 15 residues. Germline loops: CDR1 SGHVS, CDR2 FNYEAQ. CDR3 loop: CATSTAPQGDFEQFF. The CDR3 nucleotides read TGTGCCACCTCCACGGCTCCACAGGGGGATTTTGAGCAGTTCTTC. Full variable domain (remainder filled in from reference TRBV7-6 and TRBJ2-1): GAGVSQSPRYKVTKRGQDVALRCDPISGHVSLYWYRQALGQGPEFLTYFNYEAQQDKSGLPNDRFSAERPEGSISTLTIQRTEQRDSAMYRCATSTAPQGDFEQFFGPGTRLTVL.

This sequence joins TRBV27 and TRBJ2-2; no definite D call. The germline gives CDR1 MNHEY, CDR2 SMNVEV (reference sequence). Trimming left V 3 bases short and J 6 bases short, with 11 bases between. This CDR3 contains 14 residues. This CDR3 reads CASSFSLPAGELFF. In DNA, the CDR3 is TGTGCCAGCAGTTTCTCCCTCCCCGCCGGGGAGCTGTTTTTT.

The chain uses TRBV7-3 and TRBJ1-1; D is unclear. This CDR3 is built from 13 residues. V lost 4 bases, J lost 0 bases, and 6 bases lay in between. Germline V lookup: CDR1 SGHTA, CDR2 FQGTGA. The CDR3 coding sequence is TGTGCCAGCAGCTCCCAGGTGAACACTGAAGCTTTCTTT. It is translated as CASSSQVNTEAFF.

As concerns this clone: The sample carries other DNA sequences with the same CDR3. V and J are TRBV12-3 or TRBV12-4 and TRBJ1-1; possible D gene TRBD1, 5 bases. The CDR3 covers 13 residues. Trimming stripped 3 bases from V and 4 bases from J, with 9 bases between. In nucleotides, the CDR3 is TGTGCCAGCAGTTTTACCGGGGGCACTGAAGCTTTCTTT. Translated: CASSFTGGTEAFF.

V gene TRBV10-2 combines with J gene TRBJ1-2; D possibly corresponds to TRBD1 (5 bases). The ends were cut back, 8 bases at V and 7 bases at J, with 8 bases in the middle. The CDR3 is 10 residues long. Germline V gene lookup returns CDR1 WSHSY and CDR2 SAAADI. The CDR3 loop reads CASLDTGYTF. In DNA form, the CDR3 reads TGCGCCAGCTTGGACACTGGCTACACCTTC.

This CDR3 is CASSQTARDTGELFF. The CDR3 nucleotides read TGTGCCAGCAGTCAAACCGCCCGCGACACCGGGGAGCTGTTTTTT. This sequence joins TRBV7-2 and TRBJ2-2; D call uncertain. The germline V gene has CDR1 SGHTA and CDR2 FQGNSA. V shed 6 bases and J shed 3 bases, with 14 bases lying between them. This CDR3 is built from 15 residues.

This clone came up once. V is TRBV19 and J is TRBJ2-7; 12 nucleotides align to TRBD1. CDR1 is LNHDA, CDR2 SQIVND, per germline (reference sequence). The CDR3 is made up of 14 amino acids. V shed 6 bases and J 7 bases; nucleotides not matched to a gene: 7. The CDR3 coding sequence is TGTGCCAGTAGGCCGGGACAGGGGGCAAGGGAGCAGTACTTC. This codes for CASRPGQGAREQYF.

The chain recombines TRBV6-5 with TRBJ2-7, with 7 bases aligning to TRBD2. The V segment lost 6 bases and the J segment 2 bases; nucleotides outside the gene matches: 7. Germline V lookup: CDR1 MNHEY, CDR2 SVGAGI. The CDR3 consists of 14 residues. The CDR3 region is CASSRAGATYEQYF. In nucleotides, the CDR3 is TGTGCCAGCAGCCGTGCGGGAGCGACCTACGAGCAGTACTTC.

The genes are TRBV6-5 and TRBJ2-1; maybe TRBD1 (5 bases). This CDR3 spans 14 amino acids. V was cut by 4 bases and J by 8 bases, with 15 bases left in between. CDR1 is MNHEY, CDR2 SVGAGI, per germline. CDR3 DNA sequence: TGTGCCAGCAGTTCAGGGTTGGTTCGCGATGAGCAGTTCTTC. Its protein product is CASSSGLVRDEQFF.

This clone was counted only a few times. The J gene is TRBJ2-7, the V gene TRBV12-3 or TRBV12-4; D gene unclear. V lost 4 bases and J 6 bases, leaving 7 bases between the germline ends. This CDR3 has 11 residues. The CDR3, as DNA: TGTGCCAGCAGTTCCGGTGCCGAGCAGTACTTC. Amino acid sequence: CASSSGAEQYF.

The chain is built from TRBV11-1 and TRBJ2-2; 9 bases fit TRBD2. Germline V gives CDR1 SGHAT, CDR2 FQDESV (reference sequence). The CDR3 is made up of 13 amino acids. Trimming removed 3 bases from V and 7 bases from J; junction bases left unmatched: 0. The CDR3 is CASSLREGGELFF. CDR3 DNA sequence: TGTGCCAGCAGCTTGCGGGAGGGCGGGGAGCTGTTTTTT.

The chain couples TRBV7-2 to TRBJ2-3; 12 bases are a match to TRBD2. The V and J ends lost 1 base and 5 bases, in that order; junction bases with no gene match: 4. Germline V CDR1 and CDR2: SGHTA, FQGNSA. The CDR3 covers 16 residues. The CDR3 nucleotides are TGTGCCAGCAGCTTAGGTGTGGGACTAGCGGGAGATACGCAGTATTTT. It encodes CASSLGVGLAGDTQYF.

The chain carries TRBV19 and TRBJ2-7; D is possibly TRBD1 (5 bases). The V and J ends lost 1 base and 2 bases respectively, with 18 bases between them. Germline loops: CDR1 LNHDA, CDR2 SQIVND (reference sequence). The CDR3 has 17 amino acids. The CDR3 loop is CASSIGGAGYIAYEQYF. The DNA of the CDR3 is TGTGCCAGTAGTATAGGGGGCGCTGGATATATTGCCTACGAGCAGTACTTC.

V gene TRBV10-3 combines with J gene TRBJ2-7; 9 bases match TRBD2. The CDR3 loop spans 12 amino acids. V trimming: 9 bases; J trimming: 3 bases; junction bases outside the gene matches: 3. CDR1 is ENHRY, CDR2 SYGVKD, per germline. The CDR3 DNA sequence: TGTGCCATTAGCGGGAGCAACTACGAGCAGTACGTC. The encoded protein is CAISGSNYEQYV.

V is TRBV19 and J is TRBJ1-5; TRBD1 agrees at 10 bases. After removal of 3 bases from V and 4 bases from J, the junction contained 3 bases not matched to a gene. Looked up from germline, CDR1 is LNHDA and CDR2 is SQIVND (reference sequence). The CDR3 loop spans 15 amino acids. Here the CDR3 DNA reads TGTGCCAGTAGTATTGGGACAGGGGCTAATCAGCCCCAGCATTTT. This sequence encodes CASSIGTGANQPQHF. Variable domain in full (rest from reference TRBV19 and TRBJ1-5): DGGITQSPKYLFRKEGQNVTLSCEQNLNHDAMYWYRQDPGQGLRLIYYSQIVNDFQKGDIAEGYSVSREKKESFPLTVTSAQKNPTAFYLCASSIGTGANQPQHFGDGTRLSIL.

The chain uses TRBV6-1 and TRBJ2-4, with 7 bases matching TRBD2. This CDR3 comprises 16 residues. Germline trimming cut 4 bases from V and 7 bases from J; bases unmatched to any gene: 13. Germline V CDR1 and CDR2: MNHNS, SASEGT. The CDR3 sequence: CASSAFGGSDRNIQYF. CDR3 nucleotides: TGTGCCAGCAGTGCCTTCGGGGGGTCGGACCGGAACATTCAGTACTTC.

The chain uses TRBV18 and TRBJ1-2; a possible D gene is TRBD1 (6 bases). V lost 2 bases, J lost 4 bases, and 11 bases lay in between. The CDR3 covers 14 residues. Looked up from germline, CDR1 is KGHSH and CDR2 is LQKENI. CDR3: CASSPYRDTYGYTF. The CDR3, as DNA: TGTGCCAGCTCACCATACAGGGACACCTATGGCTACACCTTC.

This sequence joins TRBV24-1 and TRBJ1-2; TRBD1 matches at 8 bases. CDR3 length: 14 amino acids. V was pared by 3 bases and J by 4 bases, with 3 bases of the junction left unmatched. Germline V lookup: CDR1 KGHDR, CDR2 SFDVKD. CDR3 region: CATSDPDRAYGYTF. CDR3 nucleotides: TGTGCCACCAGTGATCCGGACAGGGCCTATGGCTACACCTTC.

The CDR3 DNA sequence: TGTGCCAGCAGGGGAGGGGGGACCCAGTACTTC. Its translation is CASRGGGTQYF. The genes are TRBV11-3 and TRBJ2-5, with TRBD2 as a possible D gene (7 bases). The CDR3 has 11 residues. Germline loops: CDR1 SGHNT, CDR2 YENEEA. V gave up 6 bases and J gave up 7 bases, with 9 bases separating them. Full variable domain (rest looked up from reference TRBV11-3 and TRBJ2-5): EAGVVQSPRYKIIEKKQPVAFWCNPISGHNTLYWYLQNLGQGPELLIRYENEEAVDDSQLPKDRFSAERLKGVDSTLKIQPAELGDSAVYLCASRGGGTQYFGPGTRLLVL.

This clone was observed a few times. The chain couples TRBV3-1 (or the pseudogene TRBV3-2) to TRBJ2-4; 13 bases are shared with TRBD2. Germline V gene lookup returns CDR1 LGHDT and CDR2 YNNKEL (reference sequence). The CDR3 has 19 residues. The V and J ends lost 6 bases and 0 bases, in that order; junction bases with no gene match: 11. The CDR3 nucleotides read TGTGCCAGCAGACCCGGGACTAGCGGGGCCGTTATAGCCAAAAACATTCAGTACTTC. The encoded protein is CASRPGTSGAVIAKNIQYF.

The rearrangement uses TRBV11-2 and TRBJ2-1; 10 nucleotides align to TRBD2. V was pared by 2 bases and J by 6 bases, with 7 bases of the junction left unmatched. Germline CDR1 and CDR2: SGHAT and FQNNGV. CDR3 length equals 16 residues. Here the CDR3 reads CASSLSGRAWANEQFF. CDR3 DNA: TGTGCCAGCAGCTTAAGCGGGAGGGCCTGGGCCAATGAGCAGTTCTTC. The complete variable domain, with remaining parts taken from reference TRBV11-2 and TRBJ2-1, reads EAGVAQSPRYKIIEKRQSVAFWCNPISGHATLYWYQQILGQGPKLLIQFQNNGVVDDSQLPKDRFSAERLKGVDSTLKIQPAKLEDSAVYLCASSLSGRAWANEQFFGPGTRLTVL.